This T cell receptor beta chain was obtained from a study of T cell responses to AZD1222 COVID-19 vaccine. Study-wide results and limits: White British people made up most donors, females outnumbered males, and clonal diversity was possibly underestimated.

For this clone: Its antigen is still unknown.

The assay was immunoSEQ multiplex PCR, and TCRdb's table has in-frame clones only and misses some. The table records 80,000 to 130,000 clones, 87% of them present only once. Trimming took off 3 bases at V and 4 bases at J, with 7 bases between the two ends. The CDR3 runs 13 residues. Germline CDR1 reads LNHDA; CDR2 reads SQIVND (reference sequence). The receptor's source is an adult in good health. This specimen consisted of peripheral blood, obtained on day 0 of AZD1222 vaccination. This chain links TRBV19 with TRBJ1-5; D perhaps matches TRBD1 (5 bases). The CDR3 nucleotides read TGTGCCAGTAGTATGACAGAGAATCAGCCCCAGCATTTT. Translating it yields CASSMTENQPQHF.